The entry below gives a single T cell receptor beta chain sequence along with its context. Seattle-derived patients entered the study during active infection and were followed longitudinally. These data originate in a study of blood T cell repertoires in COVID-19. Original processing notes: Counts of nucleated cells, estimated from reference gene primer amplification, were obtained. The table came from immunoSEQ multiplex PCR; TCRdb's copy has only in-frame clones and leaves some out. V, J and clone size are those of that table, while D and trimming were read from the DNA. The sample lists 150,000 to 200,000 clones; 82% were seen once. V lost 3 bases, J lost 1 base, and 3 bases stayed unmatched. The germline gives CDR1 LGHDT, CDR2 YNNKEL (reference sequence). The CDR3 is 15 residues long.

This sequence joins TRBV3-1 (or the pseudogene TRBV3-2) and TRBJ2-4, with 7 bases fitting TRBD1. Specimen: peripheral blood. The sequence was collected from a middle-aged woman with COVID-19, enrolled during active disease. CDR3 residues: CASSHRGMAKNIQYF. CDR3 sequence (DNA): TGTGCCAGCAGCCACAGGGGGATGGCCAAAAACATTCAGTACTTC.